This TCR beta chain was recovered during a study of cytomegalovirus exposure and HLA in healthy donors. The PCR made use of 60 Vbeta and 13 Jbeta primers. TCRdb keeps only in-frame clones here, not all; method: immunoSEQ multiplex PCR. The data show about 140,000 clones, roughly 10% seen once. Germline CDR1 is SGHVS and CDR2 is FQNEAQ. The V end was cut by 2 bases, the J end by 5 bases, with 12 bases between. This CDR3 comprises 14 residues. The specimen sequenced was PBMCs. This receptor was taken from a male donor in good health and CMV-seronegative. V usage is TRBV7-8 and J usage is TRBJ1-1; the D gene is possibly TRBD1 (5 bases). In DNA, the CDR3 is TGTGCCAGCAGCTTACTTCAGGGTGGGACTGAAGCTTTCTTT. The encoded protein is CASSLLQGGTEAFF.